The entry below gives a single TCR beta chain sequence along with its context. Germline values: CDR1 LGHNA, CDR2 YNFKEQ. J was trimmed by 8 bases and V by 0 bases; bases with no gene match: 5. The CDR3 consists of 16 residues. The data are from a study of T cell changes during pregnancy in multiple sclerosis. Profiled with immunoSEQ multiplex PCR; TCRdb holds only in-frame clones, not every one. The profile shows several thousand clones, nearly 90% of them singletons. The origin of this receptor is a female donor in good health, enrolled as a control in a pregnancy study. The specimen comprised CD8+ T cells from peripheral blood mononuclear cells, sampled in the first trimester of pregnancy. The chain joins TRBV4-2 to TRBJ1-4, with 11 bases that match TRBD1. The CDR3 DNA sequence: TGTGCCAGCAGCCAAGATTTAGGGACAGGGGGAGAAAAACTGTTTTTT. This sequence encodes CASSQDLGTGGEKLFF.